This section outlines one T cell receptor (beta chain) sequence together with its context. Per the original methods: ImmunoSEQ gave junction-only sequences without quality scores, so filtering differed. Using immunoSEQ multiplex PCR, the repertoire was profiled, and TCRdb retains in-frame clones only, with some absent. V and J calls and clone size follow that table, whereas D and trimming were derived from the DNA. The sample has 2 million to 2.5 million clones, 90% to 96% seen once; the top ten hold over 0.1%. These data originate in a study of shared clonotypes between healthy human individuals. There are 13 residues in the CDR3. The germline CDR1 and CDR2 sequences are SGHDT and YYEEEE. The V gene end was trimmed by 3 bases and the J gene end by 10 bases; junction bases not matched to a gene: 6. Those who donated were healthy HIV-negative adults, with no recent acute infections or vaccinations reported.

The V call is TRBV5-6, the J call TRBJ2-1, with 8 bases matching TRBD1. The source of this sequence is a man in his late teens or twenties in good health. Sequencing input: naive CD4+ T cells sorted from blood. Sample subset: CD45RA+ positively selected. CDR3 DNA sequence: TGTGCCAGCAGCTCCGGACAGGGAACGGAGCAGTTCTTC. It codes for CASSSGQGTEQFF. The whole variable domain, remainder taken from reference TRBV5-6 and TRBJ2-1, is DAGVTQSPTHLIKTRGQQVTLRCSPKSGHDTVSWYQQALGQGPQFIFQYYEEEERQRGNFPDRFSGHQFPNYSSELNVNALLLGDSALYLCASSSGQGTEQFFGPGTRLTVL.